The 20 T cell receptor beta chains below come from one sample, sequenced in a study of blood T cell repertoires in COVID-19. Sequenced by immunoSEQ multiplex PCR; TCRdb stores in-frame clones only, minus some. The table includes 100,000 or so clones, under 90% detected once. The sequenced sample was peripheral blood. These receptors all stem from an elderly man with acute or convalescent COVID-19.

This chain uses TRBV19 with TRBJ1-1; TRBD1 might be the D (5 bases). Trimming took off 7 bases at V and 7 bases at J, with 16 bases between the two ends. CDR1 and CDR2 (germline): LNHDA, SQIVND (reference sequence). This CDR3 has 13 amino acids. CDR3 nucleotide sequence: TGTGCCAGTATCCCTGGCCAGGGTCTTGAAGCTTTCTTT. It codes for CASIPGQGLEAFF.

The chain uses TRBV9 and TRBJ1-2; no reliable D call. Trimming removed 3 bases at V and 5 bases at J, with 8 bases between. Germline V gives CDR1 SGDLS, CDR2 YYNGEE. The CDR3 covers 12 residues. The CDR3 DNA follows: TGTGCCAGCAGCGGCGGGATTTATGGCTACACCTTC. This translates into CASSGGIYGYTF.

The sample holds one count of this clone. The DNA of the CDR3 is TGCAGCGCCGATGACAGGGGAATTTTCACTGAAGCTTTCTTT. Translation: CSADDRGIFTEAFF. The rearrangement uses TRBV29-1 and TRBJ1-1; 8 bases are shared with TRBD1. There are 14 residues in the CDR3. Unmatched junction bases numbered 11, after V lost 7 bases and J lost 4 bases. Germline CDR1 is SQVTM and CDR2 is ANQGSEA.

The chain employs TRBV5-1 and TRBJ1-4, with D perhaps matching TRBD1 (5 bases). Germline assignment: CDR1 SGHRS and CDR2 YFSETQ. V was pared by 5 bases and J by 5 bases, with 13 bases between. This CDR3 spans 14 amino acids. In DNA, the CDR3 is TGCGCCAGCAGTTGGGGGGATGGAAATGAAAAACTGTTTTTT. Residues: CASSWGDGNEKLFF.

J is TRBJ1-6 and V is TRBV19, with 7 bases aligning to TRBD1. Germline V gene sequence: CDR1 LNHDA, CDR2 SQIVND (reference sequence). There are 15 residues in the CDR3. Trimming at V came to 5 bases and at J to 9 bases, leaving 10 bases not matched to a gene. DNA of the CDR3: TGTGCCAGTAGTTCGAGACAGGGTCGGACTTCACCCCTCCACTTT. It encodes CASSSRQGRTSPLHF.

The chain uses TRBV7-2 and TRBJ2-2, with 12 nucleotides matching TRBD2. This CDR3 comprises 17 residues. The junction had 9 bases not matched to a gene; V was cut back by 5 bases and J by 5 bases. Germline CDR1 SGHTA, CDR2 FQGNSA. This chain's CDR3 is CASSVSSGRAKTGELFF. CDR3 coding DNA: TGTGCCAGCAGCGTATCTAGCGGGAGGGCCAAAACCGGGGAGCTGTTTTTT.

This rearrangement joins TRBV28 to TRBJ1-3, with D perhaps TRBD1 (5 bases). V was shortened by 5 bases and J by 4 bases, with 27 bases between the two germline ends. Germline CDR1 MDHEN, CDR2 SYDVKM. The CDR3 sequence is 19 residues long. The CDR3 loop reads CASSAPLGRGTRGGNTIYF. DNA of the CDR3: TGTGCCAGCAGTGCCCCCCTTGGGCGCGGGACCCGGGGAGGAAACACCATATATTTT.

The rearrangement links TRBV6-5 to TRBJ1-2; perhaps TRBD1 as D (5 bases). The CDR3 runs 13 residues. Trimming left V 2 bases short and J 10 bases short, with 14 bases between. Germline CDR1 is MNHEY and CDR2 is SVGAGI. CDR3 sequence (DNA): TGTGCCAGCAGTTACCTGACGGGGGGGACCTACACCTTC. Translated: CASSYLTGGTYTF.

The V gene is TRBV30, the J gene TRBJ2-1; the D gene is possibly TRBD2 (5 bases). V was pared by 5 bases and J by 6 bases, with 8 bases between. The germline V gene encodes CDR1 GTSNPN and CDR2 SVGIG (reference sequence). This CDR3 has 11 residues. CDR3 nucleotides: TGTGCCTGGGACTACTCCAATGAGCAGTTCTTC. Amino acid sequence: CAWDYSNEQFF.

The chain recombines TRBV5-4 with TRBJ2-7; no firm D call. The CDR3 covers 14 residues. V lost 3 bases, J lost 7 bases, and 17 bases lay in between. CDR1 SGHNT and CDR2 YYREEE come from the germline V gene (reference sequence). This chain's CDR3 is CASSSGIQLREQYF. The CDR3 DNA follows: TGTGCCAGCAGCTCCGGCATACAACTACGAGAGCAGTACTTC.

The rearrangement joins TRBV7-2 to TRBJ1-3, with 11 bases lining up with TRBD1. V gave up 5 bases and J gave up 0 bases; unmatched junction bases: 6. The CDR3 loop spans 17 amino acids. Germline assignment: CDR1 SGHTA and CDR2 FQGNSA. Here the CDR3 DNA reads TGTGCCAGCAGCCGTACCGGGACAGGGGGCTCTGGAAACACCATATATTTT. Translated: CASSRTGTGGSGNTIYF.

The rearrangement joins TRBV28 to TRBJ2-1, with TRBD2 identical over 9 bases. Germline V lookup: CDR1 MDHEN, CDR2 SYDVKM. This CDR3 region has 15 residues. The ends lost 3 bases at V and 10 bases at J; junction bases unmatched: 10. CDR3 sequence reads: CASSFSGLAAREQFF. CDR3 coding DNA: TGTGCCAGCAGTTTTTCGGGACTAGCCGCCAGGGAGCAGTTCTTC.

This sequence joins TRBV7-2 and TRBJ1-2; 8 nucleotides align to TRBD1. CDR3 length: 13 residues. J gave up 7 bases and V 5 bases, and 6 bases lay outside the gene matches. CDR1 and CDR2 from the germline V gene are SGHTA and FQGNSA. As DNA, the CDR3 is TGTGCCAGCAGCCCGGACAGGGACCGTGGCTACACCTTC. Amino acids: CASSPDRDRGYTF.

The rearrangement links TRBV2 to TRBJ1-6; no firm D call. Trimming shortened V by 4 bases and J by 7 bases, and 14 bases separated the two germline ends. CDR3 length: 15 residues. CDR1 SNHLY and CDR2 FYNNEI come from the germline V gene. The CDR3 nucleotides are TGTGCCAGCAGTGTTTATCAGGCGTTAAATTCACCCCTCCACTTT. Translated, it gives CASSVYQALNSPLHF. Full variable domain (rest looked up from reference TRBV2 and TRBJ1-6): EPEVTQTPSHQVTQMGQEVILRCVPISNHLYFYWYRQILGQKVEFLVSFYNNEISEKSEIFDDQFSVERPDGSNFTLKIRSTKLEDSAMYFCASSVYQALNSPLHFGNGTRLTVT.

The rearrangement links TRBV11-2 to TRBJ2-7, with D possibly TRBD2 on 5 matching bases. V gave up 4 bases and J gave up 3 bases, with 10 bases separating them. Germline V CDR1 and CDR2: SGHAT, FQNNGV. This CDR3 spans 13 amino acids. CDR3 in amino acids: CASSSSSNYEQYF. The DNA of the CDR3 is TGTGCCAGCAGCTCGTCTAGCAACTACGAGCAGTACTTC. The variable domain in full, with the rest retrieved from reference TRBV11-2 and TRBJ2-7, is EAGVAQSPRYKIIEKRQSVAFWCNPISGHATLYWYQQILGQGPKLLIQFQNNGVVDDSQLPKDRFSAERLKGVDSTLKIQPAKLEDSAVYLCASSSSSNYEQYFGPGTRLTVT.

The chain carries TRBV6-2 or TRBV6-3 and TRBJ2-5; 10 nucleotides align to TRBD1. The CDR3 length is 17 residues. With V trimmed by 5 bases and J by 5 bases, 14 bases remained unmatched. Per germline, CDR1 MNHEY and CDR2 SVGEGT. CDR3 protein: CASSQRQGANLHETQYF. The DNA for the CDR3 is TGTGCCAGCAGTCAAAGACAGGGGGCAAATCTCCACGAGACCCAGTACTTC.

The chain joins TRBV7-2 to TRBJ1-2; weak D call: TRBD1 (6 bases). Germline lookup yields CDR1 SGHTA and CDR2 FQGNSA. The V end was cut by 1 base, the J end by 8 bases, with 11 bases between. This CDR3 has 13 residues. The CDR3 spells CASSLVRTDGYTF. The CDR3 DNA follows: TGTGCCAGCAGCTTAGTCCGGACAGACGGCTACACCTTC.

The V gene is TRBV29-1, the J gene TRBJ1-1, with 8 bases matching TRBD1. Germline V gives CDR1 SQVTM, CDR2 ANQGSEA. V lost 7 bases and J lost 6; bases outside the gene matches: 7. This CDR3 is built from 12 residues. CDR3 residues: CSARQGRPEAFF. Written as DNA, the CDR3 is TGCAGCGCCCGACAGGGGCGACCTGAAGCTTTCTTT. The whole variable domain, remainder taken from reference TRBV29-1 and TRBJ1-1, is SAVISQKPSRDICQRGTSLTIQCQVDSQVTMMFWYRQQPGQSLTLIATANQGSEATYESGFVIDKFPISRPNLTFSTLTVSNMSPEDSSIYLCSARQGRPEAFFGQGTRLTVV.

The chain joins TRBV7-9 to TRBJ2-7, with 8 bases matching TRBD2. Germline trimming cut 0 bases from V and 2 bases from J; bases unmatched to any gene: 3. The germline V gene has CDR1 SEHNR and CDR2 FQNEAQ (reference sequence). This CDR3 is built from 15 residues. The CDR3 DNA follows: TGTGCCAGCAGCTTAGCAGTAGCGGGAACCTACGAGCAGTACTTC. Its translation is CASSLAVAGTYEQYF.

This rearrangement joins TRBV12-5 to TRBJ1-1; 7 bases fit TRBD1. The V gene's germline CDR1 is LGHNT and CDR2 FRNRAP. V dropped 5 bases and J dropped 5; count of bases not matched to a gene: 5. The CDR3 runs 13 residues. CDR3 coding DNA: TGTGCTAGTGGTCTGGGACAGAGAACTGAAGCTTTCTTT. Translating gives CASGLGQRTEAFF. Full variable domain (rest looked up from reference TRBV12-5 and TRBJ1-1): DARVTQTPRHKVTEMGQEVTMRCQPILGHNTVFWYRQTMMQGLELLAYFRNRAPLDDSGMPKDRFSAEMPDATLATLKIQPSEPRDSAVYFCASGLGQRTEAFFGQGTRLTVV.